This TCR beta chain comes out of a study of neurological immune-mediated disorders. Study findings and constraints: Whereas HTLV-1-associated myelopathy showed the most TCR clonal expansion, multiple sclerosis showed the least, with levels below those of healthy controls.

Trimming took off 0 bases at V and 1 base at J, with 7 bases between the two ends. Germline assignment: CDR1 SEHNR and CDR2 FQNEAQ (reference sequence). The CDR3 is 15 amino acids. cDNA was made by 5'RACE with 10-nucleotide random UMIs. TCRdb ran MiXCR on the 5' RACE reads and lists one entry per CDR3 protein. The sample has roughly 60,000 distinct CDR3 sequences, around 10% seen once. This clonotype showed up many times. What it binds is unknown. The sequenced sample consisted of PBMCs. The sequence came from a man aged 55 to 70 in good health. The chain links TRBV7-9 to TRBJ1-5; D gene uncertain. CDR3 sequence reads: CASSLALGSNQPQHF. CDR3 DNA sequence: TGTGCCAGCAGCTTAGCGTTGGGAAGCAATCAGCCCCAGCATTTT.